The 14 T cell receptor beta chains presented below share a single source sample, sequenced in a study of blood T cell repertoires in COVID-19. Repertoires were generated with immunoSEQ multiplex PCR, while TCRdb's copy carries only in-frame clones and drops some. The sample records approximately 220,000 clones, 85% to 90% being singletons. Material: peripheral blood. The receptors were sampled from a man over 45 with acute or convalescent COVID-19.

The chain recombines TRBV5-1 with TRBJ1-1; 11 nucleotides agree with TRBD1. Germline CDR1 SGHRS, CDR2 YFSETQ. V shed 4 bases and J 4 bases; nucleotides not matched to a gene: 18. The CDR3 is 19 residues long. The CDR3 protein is CASSTQPGQGVSRVTEAFF. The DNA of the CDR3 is TGCGCCAGCAGCACGCAACCGGGACAGGGGGTATCGAGGGTCACTGAAGCTTTCTTT. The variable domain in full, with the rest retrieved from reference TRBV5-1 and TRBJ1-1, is KAGVTQTPRYLIKTRGQQVTLSCSPISGHRSVSWYQQTPGQGLQFLFEYFSETQRNKGNFPGRFSGRQFSNSRSEMNVSTLELGDSALYLCASSTQPGQGVSRVTEAFFGQGTRLTVV.

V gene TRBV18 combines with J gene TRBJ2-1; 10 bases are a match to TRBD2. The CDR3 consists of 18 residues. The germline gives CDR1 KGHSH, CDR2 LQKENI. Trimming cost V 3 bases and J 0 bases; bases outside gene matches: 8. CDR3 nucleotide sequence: TGTGCCAGCTCACCGTCTAGCGGGGGCCTGAGCTCCTACAATGAGCAGTTCTTC. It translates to CASSPSSGGLSSYNEQFF.

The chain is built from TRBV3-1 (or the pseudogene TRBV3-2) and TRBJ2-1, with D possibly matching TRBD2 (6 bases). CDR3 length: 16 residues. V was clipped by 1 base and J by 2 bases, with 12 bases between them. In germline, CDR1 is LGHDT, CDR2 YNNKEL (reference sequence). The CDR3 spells CASSQANGGPYNEQFF. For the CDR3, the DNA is TGTGCCAGCAGCCAAGCCAACGGGGGTCCCTACAATGAGCAGTTCTTC.

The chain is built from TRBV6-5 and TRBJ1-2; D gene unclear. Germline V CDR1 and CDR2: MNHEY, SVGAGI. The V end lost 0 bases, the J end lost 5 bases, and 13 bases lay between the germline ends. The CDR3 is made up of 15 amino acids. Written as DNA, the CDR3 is TGTGCCAGCAGTTACTCAAACGCCGGAGGGTATGGCTACACCTTC. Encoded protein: CASSYSNAGGYGYTF.

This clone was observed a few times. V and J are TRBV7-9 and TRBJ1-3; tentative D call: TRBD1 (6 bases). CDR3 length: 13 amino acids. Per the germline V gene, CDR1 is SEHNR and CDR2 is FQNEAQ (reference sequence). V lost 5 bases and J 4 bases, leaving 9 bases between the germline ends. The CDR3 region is CASSLGTGNTIYF. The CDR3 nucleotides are TGTGCCAGCAGCCTCGGGACAGGAAACACCATATATTTT.

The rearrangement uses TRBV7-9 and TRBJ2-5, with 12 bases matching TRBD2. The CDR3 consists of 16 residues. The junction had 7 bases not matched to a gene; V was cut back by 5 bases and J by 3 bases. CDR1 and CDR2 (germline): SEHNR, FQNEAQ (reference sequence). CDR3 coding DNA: TGTGCCAGCAGCGAAGCGACTAGCGGGGGAGAAGAGACCCAGTACTTC. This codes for CASSEATSGGEETQYF.

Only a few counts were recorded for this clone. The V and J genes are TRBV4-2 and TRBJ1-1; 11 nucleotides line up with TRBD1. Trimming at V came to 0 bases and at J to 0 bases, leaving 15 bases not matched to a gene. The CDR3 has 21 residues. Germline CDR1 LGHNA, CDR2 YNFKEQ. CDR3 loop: CASSQDRLQGQGGRMNTEAFF. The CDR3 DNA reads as TGTGCCAGCAGCCAAGATCGTCTGCAGGGACAGGGGGGTCGGATGAACACTGAAGCTTTCTTT.

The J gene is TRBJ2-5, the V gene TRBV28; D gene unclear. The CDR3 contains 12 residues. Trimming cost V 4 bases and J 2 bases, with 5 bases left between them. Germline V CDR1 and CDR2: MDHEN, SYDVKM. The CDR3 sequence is CASSSLQETQYF. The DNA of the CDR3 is TGTGCCAGCAGTTCCTTGCAAGAGACCCAGTACTTC. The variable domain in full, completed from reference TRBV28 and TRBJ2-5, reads DVKVTQSSRYLVKRTGEKVFLECVQDMDHENMFWYRQDPGLGLRLIYFSYDVKMKEKGDIPEGYSVSREKKERFSLILESASTNQTSMYLCASSSLQETQYFGPGTRLLVL.

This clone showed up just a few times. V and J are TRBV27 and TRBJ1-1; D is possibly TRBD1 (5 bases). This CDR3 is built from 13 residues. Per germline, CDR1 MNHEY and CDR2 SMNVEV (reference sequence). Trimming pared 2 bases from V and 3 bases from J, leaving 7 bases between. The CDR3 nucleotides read TGTGCCAGCAGTTTACAGGGCTACACTGAAGCTTTCTTT. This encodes CASSLQGYTEAFF.

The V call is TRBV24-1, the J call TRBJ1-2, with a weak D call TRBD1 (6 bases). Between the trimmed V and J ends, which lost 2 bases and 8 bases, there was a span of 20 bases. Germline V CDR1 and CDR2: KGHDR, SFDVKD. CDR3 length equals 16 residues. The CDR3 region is CATSDSRQAPGQGYTF. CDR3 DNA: TGTGCCACCAGTGATTCCCGACAGGCGCCAGGACAAGGCTACACCTTC.

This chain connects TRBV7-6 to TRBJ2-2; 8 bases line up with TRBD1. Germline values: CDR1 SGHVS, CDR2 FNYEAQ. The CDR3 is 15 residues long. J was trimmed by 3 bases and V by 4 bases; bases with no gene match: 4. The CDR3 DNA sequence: TGTGCCAGCAGCTCACAGGGGGTTGACACCGGGGAGCTGTTTTTT. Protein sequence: CASSSQGVDTGELFF.

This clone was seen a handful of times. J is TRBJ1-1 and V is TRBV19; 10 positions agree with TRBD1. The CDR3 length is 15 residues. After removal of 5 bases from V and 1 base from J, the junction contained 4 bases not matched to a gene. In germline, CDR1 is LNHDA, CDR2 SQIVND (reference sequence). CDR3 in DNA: TGTGCCAGTAGTCCCTGGACAGGGGGGAACACTGAAGCTTTCTTT. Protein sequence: CASSPWTGGNTEAFF.

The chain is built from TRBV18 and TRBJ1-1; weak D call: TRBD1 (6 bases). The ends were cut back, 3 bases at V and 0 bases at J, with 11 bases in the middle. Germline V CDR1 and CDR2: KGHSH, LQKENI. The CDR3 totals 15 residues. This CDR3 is CASSPRTAMNTEAFF. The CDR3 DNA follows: TGTGCCAGCTCACCCCGGACAGCGATGAACACTGAAGCTTTCTTT.

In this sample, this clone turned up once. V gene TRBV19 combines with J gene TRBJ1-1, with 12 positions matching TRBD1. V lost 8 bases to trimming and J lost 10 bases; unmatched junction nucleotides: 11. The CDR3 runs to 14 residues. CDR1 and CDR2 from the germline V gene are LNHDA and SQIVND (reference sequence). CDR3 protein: CASSPGQGAQGAFF. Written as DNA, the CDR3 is TGTGCCAGTTCGCCGGGACAGGGGGCGCAGGGAGCTTTCTTT.